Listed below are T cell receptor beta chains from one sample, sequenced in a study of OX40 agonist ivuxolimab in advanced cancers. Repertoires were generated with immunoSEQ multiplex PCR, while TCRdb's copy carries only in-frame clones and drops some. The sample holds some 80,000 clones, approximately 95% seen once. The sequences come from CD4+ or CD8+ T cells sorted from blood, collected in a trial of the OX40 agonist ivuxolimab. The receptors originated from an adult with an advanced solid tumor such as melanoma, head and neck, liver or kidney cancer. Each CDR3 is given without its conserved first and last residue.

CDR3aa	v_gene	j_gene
ASSSTGEDEQF	TRBV7-9	TRBJ2-1
ASSYSTGGGDQPQH	TRBV6-9	TRBJ1-5
ASSLNPTGGTVKNIQY	TRBV27	TRBJ2-4
ASSLETGGARSPLH	TRBV11-2	TRBJ1-6
ASSWGENYGYT	TRBV27	TRBJ1-2
ASSVELAYNEQF	TRBV9	TRBJ2-1
ASGGQAYTEAF	TRBV27	TRBJ1-1
ASSLGGPQPQH	TRBV7-6	TRBJ1-5
ASMEARANNEQF	TRBV6-6	TRBJ2-1
ASSLGPEQY	TRBV5-6	TRBJ2-7
ASSQVTGTGAYEQY	TRBV4-3	TRBJ2-7
ATDGRETYSNQPQH	TRBV2	TRBJ1-5
ASSQGPLVAAYNEQF	TRBV4-1	TRBJ2-1
ASSTTGGFGEQY	TRBV7-9	TRBJ2-7
ASSIGLPNEQF	TRBV19	TRBJ2-1
ASSLPGLAGGPGEQF	TRBV4-3	TRBJ2-1
ASSLGRAGVYEQY	TRBV5-6	TRBJ2-7
ASSSRGQGTEAF	TRBV5-1	TRBJ1-1
ASSLGRGTYSYNEQF	TRBV5-6	TRBJ2-1
SVGGGSNYGYT	TRBV29-1	TRBJ1-2
ASSIQPNYGYT	TRBV19	TRBJ1-2
ASIAVSWSNQPQH	TRBV28	TRBJ1-5
ASSDSPGTSTDTQY	TRBV6-4	TRBJ2-3
ALRGGTMNTEAF	TRBV28	TRBJ1-1
ASSLSMGGNEQF	TRBV27	TRBJ2-1
ASSQDPLGRGTEAF	TRBV4-1	TRBJ1-1
ASSLVGQGETQY	TRBV13	TRBJ2-5
ASSPRGGAIDTQY	TRBV7-7	TRBJ2-3
ASSYSVAGAYEQY	TRBV6-5	TRBJ2-7
ASSDSRQGIRGGYEQY	TRBV6-4	TRBJ2-7
ASSVTPTGQVGTEAF	TRBV9	TRBJ1-1
ASDGQYYGYT	TRBV19	TRBJ1-2
AFRLGNTIY	TRBV30	TRBJ1-3
ASTKVGTGELF	TRBV9	TRBJ2-2
ASSLGGQGAHEQY	TRBV5-6	TRBJ2-7
ASSLSGYSGRQETQY	TRBV27	TRBJ2-5
ASSLDSNQPQH	TRBV11-1	TRBJ1-5
ASSDIPGRPGTGELF	TRBV18	TRBJ2-2
ASSPWEYSNQPQH	TRBV27	TRBJ1-5
ASSPTGGRGRGRTF	TRBV7-9	TRBJ1-1
ASSWADRETGELF	TRBV6-5	TRBJ2-2
ASSVYGSKDEQY	TRBV9	TRBJ2-7
ASGGNQPQH	TRBV19	TRBJ1-5
ASSLRQSGNQPQH	TRBV28	TRBJ1-5
ASSQAGNTIY	TRBV4-1	TRBJ1-3
ASTRWDNNYGYT	TRBV6-4	TRBJ1-2
ASSLYRGRPSYNEQF	TRBV28	TRBJ2-1
ASGSGQGAWNEQF	TRBV12-5	TRBJ2-1
ATLHLAGTTDTQY	TRBV6-1	TRBJ2-3
ASSPLADNEQF	TRBV27	TRBJ2-1
ASSYSPAMNTEAF	TRBV6-5	TRBJ1-1
ASSLSAGELF	TRBV7-9	TRBJ2-2
ASGQTGPGNTIY	TRBV28	TRBJ1-3
ASSQGAQQY	TRBV14	TRBJ2-3
ASSAGEAGSTDTQY	TRBV9	TRBJ2-3
ASGLSGSIYEQY	TRBV12-5	TRBJ2-7
ASSLGRESMNTEAF	TRBV7-6	TRBJ1-1
ASSLGGQGSSYNSPLH	TRBV5-6	TRBJ1-6
ATSSHKETQY	TRBV15	TRBJ2-5